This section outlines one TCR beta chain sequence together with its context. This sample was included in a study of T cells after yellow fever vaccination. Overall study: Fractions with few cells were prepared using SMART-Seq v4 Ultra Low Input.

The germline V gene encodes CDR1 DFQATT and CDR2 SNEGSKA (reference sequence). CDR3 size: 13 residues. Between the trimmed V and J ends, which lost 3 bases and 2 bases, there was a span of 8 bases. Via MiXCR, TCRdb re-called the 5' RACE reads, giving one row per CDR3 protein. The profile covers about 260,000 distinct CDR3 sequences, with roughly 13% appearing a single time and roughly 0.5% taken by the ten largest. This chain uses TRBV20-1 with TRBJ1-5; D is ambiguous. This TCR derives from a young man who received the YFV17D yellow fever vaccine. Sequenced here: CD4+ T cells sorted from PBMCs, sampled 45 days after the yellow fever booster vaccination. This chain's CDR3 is CSARGSRNQPQHF. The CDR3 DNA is TGCAGTGCTAGGGGCAGCCGCAATCAGCCCCAGCATTTT.